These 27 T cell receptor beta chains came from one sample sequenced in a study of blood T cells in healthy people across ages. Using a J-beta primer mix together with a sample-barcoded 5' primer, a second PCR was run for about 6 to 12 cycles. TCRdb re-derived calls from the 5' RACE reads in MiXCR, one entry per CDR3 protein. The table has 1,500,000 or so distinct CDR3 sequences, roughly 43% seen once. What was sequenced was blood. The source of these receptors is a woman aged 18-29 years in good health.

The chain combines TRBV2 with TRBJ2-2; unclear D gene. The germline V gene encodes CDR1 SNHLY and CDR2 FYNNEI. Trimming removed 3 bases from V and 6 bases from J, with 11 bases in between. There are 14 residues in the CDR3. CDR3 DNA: TGTGCCAGCAGTGAGGTCGGAAGGGCCGGGGAGCTGTTTTTT. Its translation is CASSEVGRAGELFF.

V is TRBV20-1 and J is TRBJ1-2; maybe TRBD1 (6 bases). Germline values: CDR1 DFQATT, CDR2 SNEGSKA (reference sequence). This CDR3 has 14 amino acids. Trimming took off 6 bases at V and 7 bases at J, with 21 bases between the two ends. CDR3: CSAWFVAGVTGYTF. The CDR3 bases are TGCAGTGCGTGGTTTGTGGCAGGGGTAACTGGCTACACCTTC.

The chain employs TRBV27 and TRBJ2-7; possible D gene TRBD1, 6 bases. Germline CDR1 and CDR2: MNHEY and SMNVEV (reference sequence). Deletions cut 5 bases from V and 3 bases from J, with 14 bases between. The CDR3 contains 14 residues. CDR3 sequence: CASSVTGFDYEQYF. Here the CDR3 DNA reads TGTGCCAGCAGTGTCACAGGGTTTGACTACGAGCAGTACTTC.

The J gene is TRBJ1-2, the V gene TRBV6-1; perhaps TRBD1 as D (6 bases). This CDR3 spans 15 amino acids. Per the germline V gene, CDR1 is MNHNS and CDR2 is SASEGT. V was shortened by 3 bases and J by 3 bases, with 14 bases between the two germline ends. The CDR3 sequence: CASSDPSRGHYGYTF. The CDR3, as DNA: TGTGCCAGCAGTGATCCTTCTCGGGGGCACTATGGCTACACCTTC.

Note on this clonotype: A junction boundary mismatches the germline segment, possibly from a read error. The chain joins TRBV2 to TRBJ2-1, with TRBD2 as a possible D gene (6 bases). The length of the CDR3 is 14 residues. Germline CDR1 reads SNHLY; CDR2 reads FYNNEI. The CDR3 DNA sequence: TGTGCCAGCAATGAAGACTCCCTTAGCGGTGAGCAGTTCTTC. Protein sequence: CASNEDSLSGEQFF.

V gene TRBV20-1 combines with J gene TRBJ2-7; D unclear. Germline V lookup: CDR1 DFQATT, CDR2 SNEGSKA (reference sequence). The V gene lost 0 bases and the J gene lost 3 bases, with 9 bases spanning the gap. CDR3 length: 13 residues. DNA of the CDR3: TGCAGTGCTAGAGAAGACGGAAACTACGAGCAGTACTTC. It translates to CSAREDGNYEQYF.

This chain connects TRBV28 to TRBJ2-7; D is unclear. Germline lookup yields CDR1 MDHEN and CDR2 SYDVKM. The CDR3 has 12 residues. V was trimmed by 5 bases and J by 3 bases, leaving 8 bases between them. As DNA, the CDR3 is TGTGCCAGCAGTCGGTTCAACTACGAGCAGTACTTC. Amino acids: CASSRFNYEQYF.

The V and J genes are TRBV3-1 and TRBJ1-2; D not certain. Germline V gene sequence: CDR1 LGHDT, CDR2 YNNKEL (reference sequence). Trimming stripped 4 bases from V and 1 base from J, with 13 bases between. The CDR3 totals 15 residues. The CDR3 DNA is TGTGCCAGCAGCCCCTTTTCCGGTTTTAACTATGGCTACACCTTC. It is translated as CASSPFSGFNYGYTF.

The CDR3 coding sequence is TGTGCCAGCAGAATGACAGGGGGACCTAACATTCAGTACTTC. It yields the protein CASRMTGGPNIQYF. This chain connects TRBV12-3 or TRBV12-4 to TRBJ2-4; 9 bases are a match to TRBD1. This CDR3 has 14 residues. V lost 6 bases to trimming and J lost 7 bases; unmatched junction nucleotides: 7.

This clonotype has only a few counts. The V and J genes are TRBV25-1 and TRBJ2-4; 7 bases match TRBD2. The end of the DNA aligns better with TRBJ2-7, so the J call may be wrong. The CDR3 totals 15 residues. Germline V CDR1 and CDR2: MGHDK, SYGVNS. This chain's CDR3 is CASSEGASGLYEQYF. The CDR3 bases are TGTGCCAGCAGTGAGGGAGCTAGCGGACTCTACGAGCAGTACTTC.

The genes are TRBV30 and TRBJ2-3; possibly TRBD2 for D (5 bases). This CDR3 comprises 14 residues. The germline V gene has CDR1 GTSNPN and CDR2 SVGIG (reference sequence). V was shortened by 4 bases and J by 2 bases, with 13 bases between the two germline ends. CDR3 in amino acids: CAWNGRRNTDTQYF. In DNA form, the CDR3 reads TGTGCCTGGAACGGCAGGAGGAACACAGATACGCAGTATTTT.

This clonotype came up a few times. The CDR3 loop reads CSVEGRAHNEQFF. The CDR3 nucleotides are TGCAGCGTTGAAGGAAGGGCACACAATGAGCAGTTCTTC. The rearrangement uses TRBV29-1 and TRBJ2-1; D unresolved. This CDR3 has 13 residues. Trimming shortened V by 1 base and J by 5 bases, and 9 bases separated the two germline ends. Germline V gene data show CDR1 as SQVTM and CDR2 as ANQGSEA.

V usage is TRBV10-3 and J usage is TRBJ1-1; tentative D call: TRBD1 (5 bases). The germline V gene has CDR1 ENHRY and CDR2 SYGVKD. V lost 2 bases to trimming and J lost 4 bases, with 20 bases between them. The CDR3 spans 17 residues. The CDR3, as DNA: TGTGCCATCAGTGAGAAGATCCAGGGCCACGGTGGCACTGAAGCTTTCTTT. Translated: CAISEKIQGHGGTEAFF.

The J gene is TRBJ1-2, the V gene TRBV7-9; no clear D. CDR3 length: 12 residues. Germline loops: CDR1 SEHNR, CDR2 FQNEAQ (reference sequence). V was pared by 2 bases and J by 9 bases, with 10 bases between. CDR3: CASSLNSGSYTF. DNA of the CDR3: TGTGCCAGCAGCTTAAACAGTGGAAGCTACACCTTC.

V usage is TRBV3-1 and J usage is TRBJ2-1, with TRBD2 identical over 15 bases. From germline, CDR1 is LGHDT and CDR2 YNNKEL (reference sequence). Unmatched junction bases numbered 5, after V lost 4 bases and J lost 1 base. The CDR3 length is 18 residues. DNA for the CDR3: TGTGCCAGCAGCCGGACTAGCGGGAGGGCCAATTCCTACAATGAGCAGTTCTTC. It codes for CASSRTSGRANSYNEQFF.

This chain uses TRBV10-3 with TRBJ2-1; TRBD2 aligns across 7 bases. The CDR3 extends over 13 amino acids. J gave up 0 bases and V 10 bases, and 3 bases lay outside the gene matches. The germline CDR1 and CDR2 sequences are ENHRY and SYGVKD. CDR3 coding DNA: TGTGCCACCACGGGGGGCTCCTACAATGAGCAGTTCTTC. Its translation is CATTGGSYNEQFF.

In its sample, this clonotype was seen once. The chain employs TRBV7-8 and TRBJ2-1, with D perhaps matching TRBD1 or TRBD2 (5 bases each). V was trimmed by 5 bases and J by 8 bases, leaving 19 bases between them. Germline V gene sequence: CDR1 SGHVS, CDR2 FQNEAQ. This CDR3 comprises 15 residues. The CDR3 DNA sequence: TGTGCCAGCAGCGCGATTCGGGGCCCGGTCGATGAGCAGTTCTTC. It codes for CASSAIRGPVDEQFF.

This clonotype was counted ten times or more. The CDR3: CASSFGGSTDTQYF. The CDR3, as DNA: TGTGCCAGCAGTTTTGGGGGTAGCACAGATACGCAGTATTTT. The V call is TRBV12-3 or TRBV12-4, the J call TRBJ2-3, with D possibly being TRBD1 or TRBD2 (5 bases each). The length of the CDR3 is 14 residues. Between the trimmed V and J ends, which lost 3 bases and 0 bases, there was a span of 7 bases.

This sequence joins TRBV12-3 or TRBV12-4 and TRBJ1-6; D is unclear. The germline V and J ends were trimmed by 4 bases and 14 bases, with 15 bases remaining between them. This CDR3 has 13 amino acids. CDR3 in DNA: TGTGCCAGCAGTTCCCGACGCACCTTGGCCCTCCACTTT. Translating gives CASSSRRTLALHF.

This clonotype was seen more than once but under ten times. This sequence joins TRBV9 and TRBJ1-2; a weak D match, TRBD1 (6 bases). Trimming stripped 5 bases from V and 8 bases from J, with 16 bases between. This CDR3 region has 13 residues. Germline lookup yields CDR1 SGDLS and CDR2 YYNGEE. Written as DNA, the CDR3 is TGTGCCAGCAGTGAAACAGGGTTGTGGGGCTACACCTTC. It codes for CASSETGLWGYTF. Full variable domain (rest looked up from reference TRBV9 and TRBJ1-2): DSGVTQTPKHLITATGQRVTLRCSPRSGDLSVYWYQQSLDQGLQFLIQYYNGEERAKGNILERFSAQQFPDLHSELNLSSLELGDSALYFCASSETGLWGYTFGSGTRLTVV.

The CDR3 bases are TGTGCCAGCAGCTTACAGAGGGGACTAGCGGGGGTCTACGAGCAGTACTTC. The encoded protein is CASSLQRGLAGVYEQYF. This chain links TRBV5-6 with TRBJ2-7; 14 bases are a match to TRBD2. Germline CDR1 and CDR2: SGHDT and YYEEEE. The junction had 7 bases not matched to a gene; V was cut back by 2 bases and J by 3 bases. The CDR3 covers 17 residues.

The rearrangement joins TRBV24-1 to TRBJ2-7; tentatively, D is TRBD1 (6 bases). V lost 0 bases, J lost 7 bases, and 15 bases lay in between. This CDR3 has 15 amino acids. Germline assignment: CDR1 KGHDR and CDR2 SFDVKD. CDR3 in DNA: TGTGCCACCAGTGATTTGGGGCAGGGACACAATGAGCAGTACTTC. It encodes CATSDLGQGHNEQYF.

The CDR3 loop reads CSARFRQGANSPLHF. The CDR3, as DNA: TGCAGTGCTAGATTCAGGCAGGGCGCTAATTCACCCCTCCACTTT. The rearrangement joins TRBV20-1 to TRBJ1-6; tentatively, D is TRBD1 (5 bases). V was shortened by 2 bases and J by 6 bases, with 14 bases between the two germline ends. The CDR3 has 15 residues. Germline-derived CDR1 and CDR2 are DFQATT and SNEGSKA (reference sequence).

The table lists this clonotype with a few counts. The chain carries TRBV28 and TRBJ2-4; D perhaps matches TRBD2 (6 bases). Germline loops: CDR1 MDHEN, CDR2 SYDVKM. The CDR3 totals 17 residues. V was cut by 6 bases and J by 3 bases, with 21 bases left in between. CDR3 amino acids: CASSGPGTEFGKNIQYF. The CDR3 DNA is TGTGCCAGCAGCGGGCCCGGGACTGAGTTTGGCAAAAACATTCAGTACTTC.

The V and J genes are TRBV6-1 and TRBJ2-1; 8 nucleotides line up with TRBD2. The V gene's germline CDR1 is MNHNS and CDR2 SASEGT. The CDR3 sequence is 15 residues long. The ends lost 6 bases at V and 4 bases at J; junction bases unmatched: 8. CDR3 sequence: CASSPEASGYNEQFF. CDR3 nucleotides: TGTGCCAGCAGCCCTGAGGCTAGCGGGTACAATGAGCAGTTCTTC.

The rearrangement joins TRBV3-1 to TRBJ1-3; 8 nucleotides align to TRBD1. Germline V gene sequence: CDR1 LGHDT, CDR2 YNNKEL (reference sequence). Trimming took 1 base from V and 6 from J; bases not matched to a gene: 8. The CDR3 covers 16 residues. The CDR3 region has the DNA TGTGCCAGCAGCCAAGGCGGGGACAGGACCGCAAACACCATATATTTT. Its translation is CASSQGGDRTANTIYF.

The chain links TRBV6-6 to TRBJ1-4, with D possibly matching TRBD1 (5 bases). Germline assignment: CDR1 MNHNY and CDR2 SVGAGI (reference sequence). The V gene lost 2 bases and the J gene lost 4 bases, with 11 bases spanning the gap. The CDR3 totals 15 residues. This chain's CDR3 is CASSYRSQGNEKLFF. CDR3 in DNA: TGTGCCAGCAGTTACAGGTCGCAGGGTAATGAAAAACTGTTTTTT.